This T cell receptor beta chain comes out of a study of T-cell reconstitution after alpha-beta-depleted transplantation in children. The germline gives CDR1 LGHDT, CDR2 YNNKEL (reference sequence). V was trimmed by 5 bases and J by 8 bases, leaving 15 bases between them. This CDR3 is built from 14 residues. Study-level points and caveats: Where some patients showed high TCRbeta diversity at day 60, it came from recipient T cells and thymic progenitors that had survived. There were reportedly several hundred expanded graft clones from which alpha-beta T cells came about two months after transplant. Newly produced T cells mostly accounted for T-cell counts and diversity one year post-transplant.

The table lists this clonotype with many counts. Its antigen is unidentified. The library targeted TCRbeta and was prepared with unique molecular identifiers. TCRdb processed the PCR reads anew with MiXCR; each CDR3 protein has one entry. The sample records some 830,000 distinct CDR3 sequences, 16% being singletons. The sequence derives from a male patient younger than 18 who had a stem cell transplant for acute lymphoblastic leukemia, so the T cells may come from the graft donor. The source was PBMCs, mostly from graft donor cells, collected 360 days after TCRalphabeta/CD19-depleted stem cell transplant. The V and J genes are TRBV3-1 and TRBJ2-2; the D is unclear. The CDR3 spells CASSFYGLSGELFF. For the CDR3, the DNA is TGTGCCAGCAGCTTCTACGGGTTGTCGGGGGAGCTGTTTTTT.